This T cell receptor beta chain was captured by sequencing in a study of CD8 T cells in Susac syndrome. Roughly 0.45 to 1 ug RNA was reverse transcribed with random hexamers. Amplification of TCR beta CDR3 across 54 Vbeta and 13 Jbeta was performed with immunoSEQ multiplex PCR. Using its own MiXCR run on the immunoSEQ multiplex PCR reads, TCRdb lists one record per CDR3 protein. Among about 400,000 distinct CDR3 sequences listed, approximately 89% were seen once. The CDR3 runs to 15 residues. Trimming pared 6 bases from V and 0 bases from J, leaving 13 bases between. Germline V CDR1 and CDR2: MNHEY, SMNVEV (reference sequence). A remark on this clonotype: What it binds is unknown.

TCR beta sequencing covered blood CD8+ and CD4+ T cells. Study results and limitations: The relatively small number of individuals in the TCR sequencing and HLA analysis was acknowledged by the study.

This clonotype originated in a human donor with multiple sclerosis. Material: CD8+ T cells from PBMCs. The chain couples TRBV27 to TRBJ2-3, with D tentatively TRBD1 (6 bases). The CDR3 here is CASSPVGASTDTQYF. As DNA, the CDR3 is TGTGCCAGCAGCCCGGTGGGGGCAAGCACAGATACGCAGTATTTT.